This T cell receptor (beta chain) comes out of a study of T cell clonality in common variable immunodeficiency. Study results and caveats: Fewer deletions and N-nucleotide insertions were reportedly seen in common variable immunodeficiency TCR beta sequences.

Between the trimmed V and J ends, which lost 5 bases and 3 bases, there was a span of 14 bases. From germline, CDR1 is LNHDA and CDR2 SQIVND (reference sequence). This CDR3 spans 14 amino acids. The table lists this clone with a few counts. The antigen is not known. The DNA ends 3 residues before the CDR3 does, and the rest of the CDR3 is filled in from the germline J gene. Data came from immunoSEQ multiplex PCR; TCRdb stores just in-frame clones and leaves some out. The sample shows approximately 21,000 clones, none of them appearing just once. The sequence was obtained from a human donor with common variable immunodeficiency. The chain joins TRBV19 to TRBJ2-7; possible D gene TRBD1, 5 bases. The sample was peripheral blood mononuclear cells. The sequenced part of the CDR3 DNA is TGTGCCAGTAGTTTTTCCGGGCAGGGCTACGAG. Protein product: CASSFSGQGYE. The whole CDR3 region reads CASSFSGQGYEQYF.